The clone carrying this TCR beta chain was seen more than once but under ten times. Antigen unknown. Germline V gene sequence: CDR1 MDHEN, CDR2 SYDVKM. This CDR3 has 13 residues. V was shortened by 3 bases and J by 5 bases, with 8 bases between the two germline ends. Indicated time point: 2013-2014 season, 7 days after vaccination. These data come from a study of follicular helper T cells after annual influenza vaccination. Findings and limits, study-wide: For non-cTfh compartments, undersampling could not be ruled out.

Generated by immunoSEQ multiplex PCR, the TCRdb table keeps only in-frame clones and is missing some. This sample has about 10,000 clones, with about 86% found just once. This chain uses TRBV28 with TRBJ1-5; D unresolved. This specimen was CXCR5- memory CD4+ T cells sorted from blood, taken 7 days after influenza vaccination. The clonotype originates from an adult who received the influenza vaccine. The CDR3 sequence is CASSLSGDQPQHF. The CDR3 DNA reads TGTGCCAGCAGTTTGTCCGGTGATCAGCCCCAGCATTTT. The complete variable domain, with remaining parts taken from reference TRBV28 and TRBJ1-5, reads DVKVTQSSRYLVKRTGEKVFLECVQDMDHENMFWYRQDPGLGLRLIYFSYDVKMKEKGDIPEGYSVSREKKERFSLILESASTNQTSMYLCASSLSGDQPQHFGDGTRLSIL.